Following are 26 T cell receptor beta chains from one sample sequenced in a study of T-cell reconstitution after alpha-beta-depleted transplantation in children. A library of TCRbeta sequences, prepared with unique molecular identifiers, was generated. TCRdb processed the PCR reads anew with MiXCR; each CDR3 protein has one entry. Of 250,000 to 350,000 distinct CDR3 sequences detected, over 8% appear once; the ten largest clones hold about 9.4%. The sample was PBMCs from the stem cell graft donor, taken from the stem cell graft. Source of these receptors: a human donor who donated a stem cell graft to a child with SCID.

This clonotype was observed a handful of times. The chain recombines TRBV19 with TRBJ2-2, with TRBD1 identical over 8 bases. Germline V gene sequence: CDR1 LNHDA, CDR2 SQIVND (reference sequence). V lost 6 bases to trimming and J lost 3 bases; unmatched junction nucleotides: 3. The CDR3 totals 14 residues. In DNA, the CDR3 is TGTGCCAGTAGGACAGGGGATTACACCGGGGAGCTGTTTTTT. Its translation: CASRTGDYTGELFF.

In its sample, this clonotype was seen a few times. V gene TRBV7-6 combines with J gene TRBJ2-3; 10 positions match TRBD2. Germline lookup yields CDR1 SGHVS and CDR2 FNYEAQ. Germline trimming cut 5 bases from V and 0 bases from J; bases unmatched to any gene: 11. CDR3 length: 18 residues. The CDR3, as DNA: TGTGCCAGCAGCCCAATTCGACTAGCGGGTCCTAGCACAGATACGCAGTATTTT. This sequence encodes CASSPIRLAGPSTDTQYF.

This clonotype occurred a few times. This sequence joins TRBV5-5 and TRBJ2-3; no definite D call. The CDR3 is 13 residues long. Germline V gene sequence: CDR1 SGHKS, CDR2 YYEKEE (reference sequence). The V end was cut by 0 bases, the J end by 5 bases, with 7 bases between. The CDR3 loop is CASSLARRDTQYF. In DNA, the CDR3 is TGTGCCAGCAGCTTGGCCAGGAGAGATACGCAGTATTTT.

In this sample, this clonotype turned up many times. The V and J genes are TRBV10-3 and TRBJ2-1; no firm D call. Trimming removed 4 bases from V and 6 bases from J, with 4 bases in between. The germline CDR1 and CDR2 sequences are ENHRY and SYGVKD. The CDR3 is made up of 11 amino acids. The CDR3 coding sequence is TGTGCCATCAGTGCAAGCAATGAGCAGTTCTTC. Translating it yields CAISASNEQFF.

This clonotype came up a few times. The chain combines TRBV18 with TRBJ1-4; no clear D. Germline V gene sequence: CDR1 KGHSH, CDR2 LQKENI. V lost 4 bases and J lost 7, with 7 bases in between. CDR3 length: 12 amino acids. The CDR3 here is CASSLRGEKLFF. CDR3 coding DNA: TGTGCCAGCTCACTCCGGGGTGAAAAACTGTTTTTT.

As DNA, the CDR3 is TGCAGTGCTCCCACCGGGACAGGGGATGAAAAACTGTTTTTT. Residues: CSAPTGTGDEKLFF. The chain combines TRBV20-1 with TRBJ1-4, with 10 bases matching TRBD1. The junction had 6 bases not matched to a gene; V was cut back by 5 bases and J by 6 bases. Germline CDR1 reads DFQATT; CDR2 reads SNEGSKA (reference sequence). CDR3 length: 14 residues.

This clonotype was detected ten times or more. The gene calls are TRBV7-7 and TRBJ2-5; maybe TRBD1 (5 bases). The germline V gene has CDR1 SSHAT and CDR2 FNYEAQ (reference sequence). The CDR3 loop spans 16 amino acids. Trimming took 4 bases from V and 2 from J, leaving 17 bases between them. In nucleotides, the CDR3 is TGTGCCAGCAGCTCACTTAGGACATCCGGGCAAGAGACCCAGTACTTC. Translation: CASSSLRTSGQETQYF.

In DNA, the CDR3 is TGTGCCAGCAGCGCTTCCCCTTTGGGACTACAAGAGACCCAGTACTTC. Its protein product is CASSASPLGLQETQYF. This chain joins TRBV9 and TRBJ2-5; 7 bases map to TRBD2. Losses at the gene ends were 3 bases for V and 2 bases for J; bases not matched to a gene: 10. This CDR3 has 16 amino acids. Germline V gene data show CDR1 as SGDLS and CDR2 as YYNGEE.

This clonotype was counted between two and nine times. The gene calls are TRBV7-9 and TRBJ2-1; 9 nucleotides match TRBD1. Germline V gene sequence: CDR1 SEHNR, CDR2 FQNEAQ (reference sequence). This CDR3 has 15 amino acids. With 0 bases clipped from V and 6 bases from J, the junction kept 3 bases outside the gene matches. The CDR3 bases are TGTGCCAGCAGCTTAGCCACAGGGGGCGGCAATGAGCAGTTCTTC. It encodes CASSLATGGGNEQFF.

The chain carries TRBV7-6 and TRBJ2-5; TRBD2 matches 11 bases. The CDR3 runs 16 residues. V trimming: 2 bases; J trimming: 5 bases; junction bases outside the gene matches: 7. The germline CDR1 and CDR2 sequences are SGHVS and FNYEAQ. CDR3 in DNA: TGTGCCAGCAGCTTACGTTTCACTAGCGGGGGTGAGACCCAGTACTTC. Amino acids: CASSLRFTSGGETQYF.

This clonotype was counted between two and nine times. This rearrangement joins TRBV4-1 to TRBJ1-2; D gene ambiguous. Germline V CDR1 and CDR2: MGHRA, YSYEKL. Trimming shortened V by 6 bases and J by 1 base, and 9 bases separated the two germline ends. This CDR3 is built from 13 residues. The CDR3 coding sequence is TGCGCCAGCAGATCCCCAGATAACTATGGCTACACCTTC. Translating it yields CASRSPDNYGYTF.

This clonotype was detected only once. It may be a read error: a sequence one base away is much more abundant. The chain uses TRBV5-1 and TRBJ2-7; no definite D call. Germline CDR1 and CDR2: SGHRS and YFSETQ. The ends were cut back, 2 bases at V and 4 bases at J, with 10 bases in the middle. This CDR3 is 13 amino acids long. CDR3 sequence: CASSFGRLYEQYF. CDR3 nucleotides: TGCGCCAGCAGCTTTGGCAGGCTATACGAGCAGTACTTC.

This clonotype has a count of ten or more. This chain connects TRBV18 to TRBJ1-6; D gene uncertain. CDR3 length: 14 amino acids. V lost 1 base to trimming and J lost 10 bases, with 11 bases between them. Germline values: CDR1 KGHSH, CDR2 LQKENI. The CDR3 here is CASSPLRSTSPLHF. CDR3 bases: TGTGCCAGCTCACCACTCAGGAGTACCTCACCCCTCCACTTT.

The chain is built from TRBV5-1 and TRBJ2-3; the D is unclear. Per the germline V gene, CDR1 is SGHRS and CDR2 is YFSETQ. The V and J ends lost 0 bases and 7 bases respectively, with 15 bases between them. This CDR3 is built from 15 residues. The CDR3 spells CASSLELATTNTQYF. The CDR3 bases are TGCGCCAGCAGCTTGGAACTCGCTACCACGAATACGCAGTATTTT. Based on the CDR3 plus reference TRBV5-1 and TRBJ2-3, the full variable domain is KAGVTQTPRYLIKTRGQQVTLSCSPISGHRSVSWYQQTPGQGLQFLFEYFSETQRNKGNFPGRFSGRQFSNSRSEMNVSTLELGDSALYLCASSLELATTNTQYFGPGTRLTVL.

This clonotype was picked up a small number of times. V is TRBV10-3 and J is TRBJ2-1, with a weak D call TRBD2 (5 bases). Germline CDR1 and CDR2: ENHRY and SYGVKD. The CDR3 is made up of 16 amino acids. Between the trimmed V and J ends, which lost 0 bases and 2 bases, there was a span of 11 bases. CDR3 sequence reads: CAISESGGLAYNEQFF. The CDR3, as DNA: TGTGCCATCAGTGAGTCGGGCGGGTTAGCCTACAATGAGCAGTTCTTC.

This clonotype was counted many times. This CDR3 is CATSTQGTEAFF. CDR3 DNA sequence: TGTGCCACCTCAACCCAGGGAACTGAAGCTTTCTTT. The chain has TRBV2 and TRBJ1-1; TRBD1 is a possible D gene (5 bases). Germline V gives CDR1 SNHLY, CDR2 FYNNEI. The CDR3 has 12 amino acids. Deletions cut 10 bases from V and 5 bases from J, with 14 bases between.

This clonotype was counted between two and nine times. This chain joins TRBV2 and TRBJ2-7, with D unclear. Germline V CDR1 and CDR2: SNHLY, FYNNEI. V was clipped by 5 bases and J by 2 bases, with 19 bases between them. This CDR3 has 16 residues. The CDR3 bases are TGTGCCAGCAGTATTCCCCCAGGTCCTTCCCCCTACGAGCAGTACTTC. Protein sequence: CASSIPPGPSPYEQYF.

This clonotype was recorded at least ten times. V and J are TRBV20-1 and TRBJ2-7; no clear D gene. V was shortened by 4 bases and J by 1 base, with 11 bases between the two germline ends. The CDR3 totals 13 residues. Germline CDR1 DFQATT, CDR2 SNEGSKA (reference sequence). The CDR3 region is CSAIKEWSYEQYF. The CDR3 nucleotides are TGCAGTGCTATCAAGGAATGGTCCTACGAGCAGTACTTC.

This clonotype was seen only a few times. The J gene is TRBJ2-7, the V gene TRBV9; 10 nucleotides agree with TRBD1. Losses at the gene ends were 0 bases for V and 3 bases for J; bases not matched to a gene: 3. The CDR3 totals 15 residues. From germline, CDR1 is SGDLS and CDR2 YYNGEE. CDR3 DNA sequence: TGTGCCAGCAGCGTAGCTGGACAGGGGGTCTACGAGCAGTACTTC. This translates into CASSVAGQGVYEQYF.

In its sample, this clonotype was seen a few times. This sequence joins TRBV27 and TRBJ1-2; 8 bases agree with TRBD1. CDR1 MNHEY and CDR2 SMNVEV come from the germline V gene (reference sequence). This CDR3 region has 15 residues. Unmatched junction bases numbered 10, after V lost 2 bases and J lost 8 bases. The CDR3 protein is CASSLTPTGGLGYTF. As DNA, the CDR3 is TGTGCCAGCAGTTTAACACCTACAGGGGGGTTGGGCTACACCTTC.

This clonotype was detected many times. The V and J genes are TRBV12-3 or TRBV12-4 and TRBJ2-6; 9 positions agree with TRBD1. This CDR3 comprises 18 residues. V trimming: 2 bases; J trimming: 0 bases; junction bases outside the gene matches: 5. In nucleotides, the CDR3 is TGTGCCAGCAGTTTATGGGGACAGGGAGGCTCTGGGGCCAACGTCCTGACTTTC. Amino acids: CASSLWGQGGSGANVLTF.

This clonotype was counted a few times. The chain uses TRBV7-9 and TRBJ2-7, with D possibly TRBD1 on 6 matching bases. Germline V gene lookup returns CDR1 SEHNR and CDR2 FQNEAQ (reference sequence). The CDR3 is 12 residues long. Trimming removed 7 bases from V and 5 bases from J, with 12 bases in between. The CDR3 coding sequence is TGTGCCAGCAACCCAACAGGGCACGAGCAGTACTTC. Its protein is CASNPTGHEQYF.

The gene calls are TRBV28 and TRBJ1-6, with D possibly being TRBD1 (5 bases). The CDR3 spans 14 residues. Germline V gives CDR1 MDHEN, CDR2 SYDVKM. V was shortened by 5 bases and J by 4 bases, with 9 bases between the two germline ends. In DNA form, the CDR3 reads TGTGCCAGCAGTACCGGGGCTTATAATTCACCCCTCCACTTT. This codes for CASSTGAYNSPLHF.

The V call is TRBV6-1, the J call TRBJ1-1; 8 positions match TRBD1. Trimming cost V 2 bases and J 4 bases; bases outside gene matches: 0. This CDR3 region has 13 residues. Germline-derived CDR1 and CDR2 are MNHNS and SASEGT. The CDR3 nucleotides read TGTGCCAGCAGTGAACAGGGGGCCACTGAAGCTTTCTTT. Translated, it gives CASSEQGATEAFF.

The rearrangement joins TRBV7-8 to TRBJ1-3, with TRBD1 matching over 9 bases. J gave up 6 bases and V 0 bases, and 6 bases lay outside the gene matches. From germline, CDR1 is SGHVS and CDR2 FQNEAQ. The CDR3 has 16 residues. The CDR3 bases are TGTGCCAGCAGCTTAGCGCCGTGGGACAGGGTAAACACCATATATTTT. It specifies CASSLAPWDRVNTIYF. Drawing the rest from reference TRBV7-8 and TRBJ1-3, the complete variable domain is GAGVSQSPRYKVAKRGQDVALRCDPISGHVSLFWYQQALGQGPEFLTYFQNEAQLDKSGLPSDRFFAERPEGSVSTLKIQRTQQEDSAVYLCASSLAPWDRVNTIYFGEGSWLTVV.

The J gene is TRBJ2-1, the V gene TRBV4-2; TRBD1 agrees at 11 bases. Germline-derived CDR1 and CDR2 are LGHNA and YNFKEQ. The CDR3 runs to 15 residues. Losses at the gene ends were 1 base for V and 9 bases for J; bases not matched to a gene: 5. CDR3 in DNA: TGTGCCAGCAGCCAAGGAGGGACAGGGGGTCCTGAGCAGTTCTTC. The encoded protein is CASSQGGTGGPEQFF.